This T cell receptor (beta chain) stems from a study of blood T cell repertoires in COVID-19. Study summary: Sample material is recorded as cDNA or gDNA derived from T cells, B-cell-depleted T cells, or PBMCs.

Many counts were recorded for this clone. The CDR3 has 13 amino acids. Deletions cut 5 bases from V and 8 bases from J, with 15 bases between. In the original processing: Cell counts per sample came from amplifying reference gene primers. Method: immunoSEQ multiplex PCR; TCRdb's copy keeps in-frame clones and lacks some. Clone size and the V and J calls come from that table; the DNA yielded D and trimming. The profile covers approximately 220,000 clones, with 70% to 90% appearing a single time and 3% to 3.5% taken by the ten largest. The sequence came from a man aged 55 to 70 with acute or convalescent COVID-19. The specimen was peripheral blood. The chain is built from TRBV12-3 or TRBV12-4 and TRBJ1-2; TRBD1 is a possible D gene (5 bases). The CDR3 reads CASSPQKGYGYTF. The CDR3 bases are TGTGCCAGCAGTCCCCAGAAGGGGTACGGCTACACCTTC.